These 9 T cell receptor beta chains were sequenced from one sample in a study of OX40 agonist ivuxolimab in advanced cancers. The data were produced by immunoSEQ multiplex PCR, yet TCRdb's version contains in-frame clones alone and is incomplete. The sample shows 69,000 or so clones, 85% of them seen only once. The source was CD4+ or CD8+ T cells sorted from blood, collected in a trial of the OX40 agonist ivuxolimab. The receptors come from an adult with an advanced solid tumor such as melanoma, head and neck, liver or kidney cancer.

The chain links TRBV4-1 to TRBJ1-1; D is possibly TRBD1 (6 bases). V was shortened by 0 bases and J by 5 bases, with 10 bases between the two germline ends. Germline CDR1 reads MGHRA; CDR2 reads YSYEKL. This CDR3 region has 14 residues. The DNA for the CDR3 is TGCGCCAGCAGCCAAGATGGTACAGGGACTGAAGCTTTCTTT. This translates into CASSQDGTGTEAFF.

This chain joins TRBV7-2 and TRBJ2-3, with 9 bases that match TRBD1. Germline assignment: CDR1 SGHTA and CDR2 FQGNSA. This CDR3 contains 15 residues. Germline trimming cut 3 bases from V and 0 bases from J; bases unmatched to any gene: 1. The CDR3 DNA sequence: TGTGCCAGCAGCTTGGACAGGGGTAGCACAGATACGCAGTATTTT. It is translated as CASSLDRGSTDTQYF.

V and J are TRBV9 and TRBJ2-3; D is unresolved. The CDR3 totals 14 residues. V dropped 1 base and J dropped 3 bases, with 9 bases sitting between them. Germline V lookup: CDR1 SGDLS, CDR2 YYNGEE. CDR3: CASSVFQETDTQYF. In nucleotides, the CDR3 is TGTGCCAGCAGCGTATTTCAGGAGACAGATACGCAGTATTTT. Combining the CDR3 with reference TRBV9 and TRBJ2-3 gives the whole variable domain DSGVTQTPKHLITATGQRVTLRCSPRSGDLSVYWYQQSLDQGLQFLIQYYNGEERAKGNILERFSAQQFPDLHSELNLSSLELGDSALYFCASSVFQETDTQYFGPGTRLTVL.

This chain links TRBV18 with TRBJ1-3; D is ambiguous. The germline CDR1 and CDR2 sequences are KGHSH and LQKENI. Trimming stripped 3 bases from V and 4 bases from J, with 7 bases between. The CDR3 totals 13 residues. The CDR3: CASSPGDGNTIYF. CDR3 coding DNA: TGTGCCAGCTCACCGGGAGACGGAAACACCATATATTTT.

This clone has just one count. The chain has TRBV7-2 and TRBJ2-7; TRBD1 matches 10 bases. Germline CDR1 is SGHTA and CDR2 is FQGNSA. CDR3 length: 15 amino acids. J gave up 4 bases and V 4 bases, and 7 bases lay outside the gene matches. CDR3 nucleotides: TGTGCCAGCAGCTCTGGGACAGGGGTGTCGTACGAGCAGTACTTC. Translation gives CASSSGTGVSYEQYF. Supplemented by reference TRBV7-2 and TRBJ2-7, the full variable domain reads GAGVSQSPSNKVTEKGKDVELRCDPISGHTALYWYRQSLGQGLEFLIYFQGNSAPDKSGLPSDRFSAERTGGSVSTLTIQRTQQEDSAVYLCASSSGTGVSYEQYFGPGTRLTVT.

The chain couples TRBV27 to TRBJ2-3; TRBD2 agrees at 7 bases. V lost 6 bases and J lost 6; bases outside the gene matches: 15. Germline CDR1 reads MNHEY; CDR2 reads SMNVEV (reference sequence). This CDR3 comprises 16 residues. This CDR3 is CASSRITTSMADTQYF. CDR3 DNA sequence: TGTGCCAGCAGCCGCATCACGACTAGCATGGCCGATACGCAGTATTTT.

V and J are TRBV10-3 and TRBJ2-3; 8 bases agree with TRBD2. Per germline, CDR1 ENHRY and CDR2 SYGVKD. The CDR3 spans 12 residues. Trimming at V came to 6 bases and at J to 4 bases, leaving 0 bases not matched to a gene. The CDR3 reads CAISGGADTQYF. The CDR3 DNA reads TGTGCCATCAGCGGGGGGGCAGATACGCAGTATTTT.

The sample holds one count of this clone. The rearrangement uses TRBV5-4 and TRBJ2-7, with 9 nucleotides matching TRBD2. The CDR3 contains 15 residues. The J segment lost 2 bases and the V segment lost 4 bases, leaving 7 bases of the junction unmatched. Germline CDR1 reads SGHNT; CDR2 reads YYREEE (reference sequence). CDR3 protein: CASSARGGGAYEQYF. In DNA, the CDR3 is TGTGCCAGCAGCGCCAGGGGCGGGGGGGCCTACGAGCAGTACTTC.

CDR3 sequence reads: CASSPPRGYGYTF. The CDR3 DNA follows: TGTGCCAGCAGTCCCCCCAGGGGCTATGGCTACACCTTC. The chain recombines TRBV27 with TRBJ1-2; D might be TRBD1 (6 bases). Deletions cut 5 bases from V and 4 bases from J, with 11 bases between. This CDR3 has 13 residues. The germline V gene encodes CDR1 MNHEY and CDR2 SMNVEV (reference sequence).